The T cell receptor (beta chain) described here comes from a study of T cell responses to AZD1222 COVID-19 vaccine (dated by TCRdb to the early 2020s). In the study overall: AZD1222 recipients given second doses at about 4 weeks or at about 12 weeks were pooled, since spike-specific TCR depth and breadth were not found to differ between the two schedules. TCR sequencing covered fewer than 250 trial participants: about 210 given two doses of AZD1222 and 26 given two doses of MenACWY control vaccine. Enrollment into the trials was organized by age into subgroups of 18-55, 56-69 and 70-plus years, and those subgroups contained 148, 28 and 57 TCR-sequenced participants, respectively. Study-level results and caveats: Most participants were white British and females outnumbered males, and the authors suggested that clonal diversity may have been underestimated. Only five to seven AZD1222 recipients were SARS-CoV-2 seropositive at baseline, limiting conclusions about previously exposed vaccinees. In the small 56-69-year group, the increase in depth fell short of significance, most likely because of low power. Reportedly, close to half of the unique spike-specific TCRs recognized epitopes lying outside the regions that are mutated in the B.1.351 and B.1.1.7 variants. Vaccine-associated CD4 TCRs spanned the whole spike protein, with dominant responses in regions 160-218 and 743-854. Spike-specific TCR breadth and depth rose significantly after two AZD1222 doses compared with day 0 and with MenACWY recipients. No day 14 peak-response samples were available, so repertoires were characterized only after the peak T cell response.

A remark on this clone: Its antigen has not been determined. It has no much larger one-base neighbor in the sample; base qualities were not kept.

The time point label corresponds to: baseline before first vaccination. Vaccinee samples were obtained from the UK trials COV001 and COV002, which included a single-blind randomized controlled phase 2/3 trial of AZD1222 (ChAdOx1 nCoV-19) in healthy adults. Trial participant PBMC samples were collected at day 0 and day 28 after the second dose for TCRbeta chain sequencing. The CDR3 regions of human TCRbeta chains were analyzed by immunosequencing. Per the source publication's procedure: Repertoire TCRs were checked for matches against a reference library of SARS-CoV-2-specific TCRs that had been generated using the MIRA antigen-specificity platform. Breadth was defined as the fraction of unique TCRs that were SARS-CoV-2-associated. Depth was defined as the fraction of total T cells that were SARS-CoV-2-associated. Using the MIRA data, each spike-specific TCR was mapped to the spike region that the TCR reacts to and placed in a CD4 or CD8 class. Log10-transformed breadth and depth values were compared by one-way ANOVA with Sidak's multiple comparisons tests. Here the immuneACCESS table is served through TCRdb, limited to in-frame sequences with V and J called. Missing clones are a known gap in these copies; in checked studies unresolved V genes cover under half, and the rest lacks a known reason. V, J and clone size derive from that table, while D and trimming were established from the DNA sequence. The sample table holds tens of thousands of clones, of which 80% were seen once. In total, the top ten clones hold about 3.9% of the sample.

The CDR3 holds 14 amino acids from the cysteine to the phenylalanine. The read is trimmed to its CDR3 DNA, 42 bases read in frame from base 1. Clipping removes 5 bases from V and 2 bases from J, with 1 as the unmatched junction base count. Taken from the germline V gene (reference sequence), the CDR1 and CDR2 loops are SEHNR and FQNEAQ. The source was peripheral blood, collected on day 0 of AZD1222 vaccination. This sequence was found in an adult in good health. The chain is encoded by TRBV7-9 joined to TRBJ2-5; 11 bases in between match TRBD1. The nucleotide sequence is TGTGCCAGCAGCCGGGACAGGGGGCAAGAGACCCAGTACTTC. Its protein is CASSRDRGQETQYF. Full variable domain (CDR3 extended with the reference TRBV7-9 and TRBJ2-5 proteins): DTGVSQNPRHKITKRGQNVTFRCDPISEHNRLYWYRQTLGQGPEFLTYFQNEAQLEKSRLLSDRFSAERPKGSFSTLEIQRTEQGDSAMYLCASSRDRGQETQYFGPGTRLLVL.